This T cell receptor (beta chain) was identified in a study of radiotherapy plus CTLA-4 blockade in lung cancer. Here immunoSEQ multiplex PCR was the method, and the copy in TCRdb shows in-frame clones only, minus some. This sample has 30,000 or so clones, with approximately 66% found just once. The length of the CDR3 is 11 residues. Germline assignment: CDR1 MGHRA and CDR2 YSYEKL. V gave up 3 bases and J gave up 5 bases, with 2 bases separating them. This clone was seen once. The chain is built from TRBV4-1 and TRBJ2-1; D gene uncertain. The sequences come from peripheral blood, collected from a patient treated with radiotherapy plus ipilimumab. This TCR was recovered from a human donor with non-small cell lung cancer who had stable disease on radiotherapy plus ipilimumab. CDR3 nucleotides: TGCGCCAGCAGCCACGACAATGAGCAGTTCTTC. Its protein product is CASSHDNEQFF.